This TCR beta chain was recovered during a study of T-cell memory formation after mild COVID-19. Study-wide results and caveats: Researchers report contracting CD4+ clones mostly in CM and EM, with CD8+ clones in EMRA.

TCRdb re-called the 5' RACE reads with MiXCR, one entry per CDR3 protein. The data show approximately 560,000 distinct CDR3 sequences, 17% seen once. The V end lost 4 bases, the J end lost 4 bases, and 18 bases lay between the germline ends. This CDR3 has 15 residues. Germline CDR1 is SGHRS and CDR2 is YFSETQ. This clonotype was seen a few times. What it binds is unknown. The receptor's source is an adult woman who had mild COVID-19 (a few samples of this study predate the infection). Cell type and time point are not known. The material sequenced was PBMCs or a T cell subset sorted from them (not recorded which). The chain carries TRBV5-1 and TRBJ2-7; no definite D call. In DNA form, the CDR3 reads TGCGCCAGCAGCCCCCTCGCCCTGAGGAATTACGAGCAGTACTTC. It is translated as CASSPLALRNYEQYF.